Below are 32 T cell receptor beta chains sequenced from a single sample in a study of response to subunit inactivated influenza vaccine. One entry per CDR3 protein, called by TCRdb with MiXCR from the RT-PCR reads. The data contain a few hundred thousand distinct CDR3 sequences, 11% of them seen just once; the ten biggest clones take up approximately 10%. This sample was shared with a second study, whose subject was T cells expressing NK-cell markers. That investigation notes: It was by 5'RACE template switching with UMIs that TCR beta cDNA was made.

Specimen: PBMCs from blood, collected on the day of vaccination. The receptors derive from a man over 45 who received an inactivated influenza vaccine.

This clonotype came up many times. The V and J genes are TRBV29-1 and TRBJ2-7; D unclear. This CDR3 region has 11 residues. The germline CDR1 and CDR2 sequences are SQVTM and ANQGSEA. Deletions cut 6 bases from V and 1 base from J, with 7 bases between. In nucleotides, the CDR3 is TGCAGCGTCATAGCTTCCTACGAGCAGTACTTC. Protein product: CSVIASYEQYF.

This clonotype was recorded a few times. This chain connects TRBV6-2 or TRBV6-3 to TRBJ1-5, with no clear D. The CDR3 runs 14 residues. CDR1 is MNHEY and CDR2 is SVGEGT in the germline V gene. Trimming took off 6 bases at V and 6 bases at J, with 15 bases between the two ends. The CDR3 reads CASSRAGLIQPQHF. The DNA for the CDR3 is TGTGCCAGCAGCCGAGCGGGTTTGATTCAGCCCCAGCATTTT.

The chain is built from TRBV28 and TRBJ1-1, with D maybe TRBD1 (5 bases). Germline values: CDR1 MDHEN, CDR2 SYDVKM. This CDR3 region has 14 residues. Trimming removed 7 bases at V and 1 base at J, with 13 bases between. CDR3 in amino acids: CASIRGGRNTEAFF. CDR3 nucleotides: TGTGCCAGCATCCGGGGGGGGAGGAACACTGAAGCTTTCTTT.

In this sample, this clonotype turned up a few times. The J gene is TRBJ2-5, the V gene TRBV6-2 or TRBV6-3; D tentatively fits TRBD1 or TRBD2 (5 bases each). This CDR3 region has 15 residues. Germline CDR1 MNHEY, CDR2 SVGEGT. The V end lost 7 bases, the J end lost 5 bases, and 20 bases lay between the germline ends. CDR3 DNA: TGTGCCAGCAAAAATCCGGGCCTATGGGGGGAGACCCAGTACTTC. Protein product: CASKNPGLWGETQYF.

Only a few counts were recorded for this clonotype. J is TRBJ2-1 and V is TRBV12-3 or TRBV12-4; possibly TRBD2 for D (6 bases). V lost 5 bases and J 4 bases, leaving 15 bases between the germline ends. CDR3 length equals 15 residues. In nucleotides, the CDR3 is TGTGCCAGCAGTCCCCGGAGGGCCTTATACAATGAGCAGTTCTTC. This sequence encodes CASSPRRALYNEQFF.

V and J are TRBV4-3 and TRBJ1-6; D is unclear. The CDR3 totals 15 residues. Trimming removed 0 bases from V and 6 bases from J, with 9 bases in between. Germline CDR1 LGHNA, CDR2 YSLEER. In nucleotides, the CDR3 is TGCGCCAGCAGCCAAGATTCGGCGTTTAATTCACCCCTCCACTTT. Its protein product is CASSQDSAFNSPLHF.

In this sample, this clonotype turned up a few times. The chain is built from TRBV7-9 and TRBJ2-1, with D tentatively TRBD2 (5 bases). Per the germline V gene, CDR1 is SEHNR and CDR2 is FQNEAQ (reference sequence). V shed 3 bases and J shed 0 bases, with 12 bases lying between them. The CDR3 covers 16 residues. DNA for the CDR3: TGTGCCAGCAGCTTCCGGACTGCCTCCTCCTACAATGAGCAGTTCTTC. Its protein is CASSFRTASSYNEQFF.

This clonotype appeared a few times. The chain is built from TRBV11-2 and TRBJ1-1; D perhaps matches TRBD1 (6 bases). V shed 3 bases and J shed 1 base, with 12 bases lying between them. The CDR3 spans 15 residues. Germline CDR1 reads SGHAT; CDR2 reads FQNNGV. In DNA, the CDR3 is TGTGCCAGCAGCTTCGCCGGGACATCGAACACTGAAGCTTTCTTT. The encoded protein is CASSFAGTSNTEAFF.

The chain carries TRBV11-2 and TRBJ2-7, with TRBD1 matching 7 bases. CDR3 length: 14 amino acids. The germline V gene encodes CDR1 SGHAT and CDR2 FQNNGV. V dropped 4 bases and J dropped 0; count of bases not matched to a gene: 3. The chain's CDR3 is CASSSNRGSYEQYF. The DNA for the CDR3 is TGTGCCAGCAGCTCCAACAGGGGCTCCTACGAGCAGTACTTC.

This clonotype was seen a handful of times. The CDR3 loop reads CASSPPGRSYGYTF. The CDR3, as DNA: TGTGCCAGCAGCCCACCGGGACGCAGCTATGGCTACACCTTC. V and J are TRBV5-5 and TRBJ1-2, with D possibly being TRBD1 (5 bases). Germline CDR1 is SGHKS and CDR2 is YYEKEE (reference sequence). V shed 4 bases and J shed 4 bases, with 14 bases lying between them. The CDR3 spans 14 residues. The full variable domain, rest sourced from reference TRBV5-5 and TRBJ1-2, is DAGVTQSPTHLIKTRGQQVTLRCSPISGHKSVSWYQQVLGQGPQFIFQYYEKEERGRGNFPDRFSARQFPNYSSELNVNALLLGDSALYLCASSPPGRSYGYTFGSGTRLTVV.

The CDR3 here is CASSLDRRSGNTIYF. For the CDR3, the DNA is TGTGCCAGCAGCTTAGATCGGCGCTCTGGAAACACCATATATTTT. The V call is TRBV7-9, the J call TRBJ1-3; D is unresolved. Between the trimmed V and J ends, which lost 1 base and 0 bases, there was a span of 7 bases. CDR3 length: 15 residues. The germline V gene encodes CDR1 SEHNR and CDR2 FQNEAQ (reference sequence).

This clonotype was seen ten or more times. This rearrangement joins TRBV3-1 to TRBJ2-7; D not resolved. V lost 0 bases, J lost 4 bases, and 4 bases lay in between. The CDR3 is made up of 12 amino acids. The germline gives CDR1 LGHDT, CDR2 YNNKEL (reference sequence). The CDR3 nucleotides are TGTGCCAGCAGCCAAGAGTGGTACGAGCAGTACTTC. It codes for CASSQEWYEQYF.

This rearrangement joins TRBV5-5 to TRBJ2-7; no firm D call. The CDR3 is 15 amino acids. The germline V gene has CDR1 SGHKS and CDR2 YYEKEE (reference sequence). Trimming removed 0 bases from V and 0 bases from J, with 10 bases in between. In DNA, the CDR3 is TGTGCCAGCAGCTTGGCAGGTTTCAGCTCCTACGAGCAGTACTTC. Translating gives CASSLAGFSSYEQYF.

The table lists this clonotype with a few counts. The J gene is TRBJ1-6, the V gene TRBV5-1, with TRBD1 matching 7 bases. Germline trimming cut 4 bases from V and 10 bases from J; bases unmatched to any gene: 5. The CDR3 loop spans 13 amino acids. Germline lookup yields CDR1 SGHRS and CDR2 YFSETQ. CDR3 in amino acids: CASSRDSGSPLHF. The DNA for the CDR3 is TGCGCCAGCAGCCGGGACAGCGGGTCACCCCTCCACTTT.

The chain combines TRBV28 with TRBJ2-1; 13 bases agree with TRBD2. Unmatched junction bases numbered 5, after V lost 5 bases and J lost 7 bases. CDR1 and CDR2 from the germline V gene are MDHEN and SYDVKM. This CDR3 has 15 residues. The CDR3 DNA reads TGTGCCAGCAGTAGGACTAGCGGGAGAAGGAATGAGCAGTTCTTC. Residues: CASSRTSGRRNEQFF.

This clonotype was detected a few times. This chain connects TRBV4-1 to TRBJ1-1, with D possibly TRBD1 on 5 matching bases. V lost 3 bases and J lost 0, with 14 bases in between. This CDR3 comprises 16 residues. Germline V gene lookup returns CDR1 MGHRA and CDR2 YSYEKL. The CDR3 loop reads CASSHVPVGLNTEAFF. The CDR3, as DNA: TGCGCCAGCAGCCACGTCCCGGTGGGACTGAACACTGAAGCTTTCTTT.

This clonotype has just a few counts. This chain joins TRBV20-1 and TRBJ2-7; TRBD2 matches 13 bases. The junction had 9 bases not matched to a gene; V was cut back by 5 bases and J by 5 bases. The CDR3 loop spans 15 amino acids. Germline loops: CDR1 DFQATT, CDR2 SNEGSKA (reference sequence). CDR3 in amino acids: CSALTGLAGKHEQYF. DNA for the CDR3: TGCAGTGCTTTAACGGGACTAGCGGGAAAACACGAGCAGTACTTC.

This clonotype was seen a handful of times. V and J are TRBV5-6 and TRBJ1-3, with a weak D call TRBD1 (6 bases). The ends were cut back, 4 bases at V and 4 bases at J, with 9 bases in the middle. Germline V gene lookup returns CDR1 SGHDT and CDR2 YYEEEE. The CDR3 is made up of 13 amino acids. CDR3 in amino acids: CASSGTTGNTIYF. In DNA, the CDR3 is TGTGCCAGCAGCGGGACAACGGGAAACACCATATATTTT.

This clonotype has a count of ten or more. This rearrangement joins TRBV5-1 to TRBJ2-1; 9 bases are shared with TRBD2. Trimming cost V 4 bases and J 2 bases; bases outside gene matches: 7. This CDR3 has 16 residues. CDR1 is SGHRS, CDR2 YFSETQ, per germline. The CDR3 here is CASSPLAGAPYNEQFF. DNA of the CDR3: TGCGCCAGCAGCCCTTTAGCGGGGGCCCCCTACAATGAGCAGTTCTTC.

CDR3 in DNA: TGCGCCAGCAGCCAAGGCAGGGTCGCCGAGCAGTACTTC. Its protein is CASSQGRVAEQYF. V gene TRBV4-1 combines with J gene TRBJ2-7; D might be TRBD1 (5 bases). The CDR3 length is 13 residues. The V gene lost 1 base and the J gene lost 6 bases, with 10 bases spanning the gap. The germline CDR1 and CDR2 sequences are MGHRA and YSYEKL.

This clonotype was counted only a few times. The chain links TRBV18 to TRBJ2-1; D is unresolved. There are 15 residues in the CDR3. Germline V gives CDR1 KGHSH, CDR2 LQKENI. The V end lost 0 bases, the J end lost 2 bases, and 8 bases lay between the germline ends. The CDR3 loop reads CASSPPGNPYNEQFF. In DNA, the CDR3 is TGTGCCAGCTCACCACCAGGTAACCCCTACAATGAGCAGTTCTTC.

This clonotype was observed a few times. V usage is TRBV6-2 or TRBV6-3 and J usage is TRBJ2-7; D unclear. The CDR3 has 15 residues. Germline CDR1 reads MNHEY; CDR2 reads SVGEGT. Trimming stripped 8 bases from V and 2 bases from J, with 19 bases between. The CDR3 is CASAPPRTVTYEQYF. Written as DNA, the CDR3 is TGTGCCAGCGCTCCCCCTCGGACCGTTACCTACGAGCAGTACTTC.

This clonotype was seen a handful of times. The V call is TRBV11-2, the J call TRBJ2-3, with 10 bases identical to TRBD2. Germline CDR1 SGHAT, CDR2 FQNNGV. V shed 5 bases, J shed 1 base, and the junction held 12 bases outside the gene matches. The CDR3 consists of 18 residues. CDR3 protein: CASSQTTRAGGGTDTQYF. The CDR3 DNA reads as TGTGCCAGCAGCCAAACAACCCGAGCGGGAGGGGGCACAGATACGCAGTATTTT.

The chain couples TRBV12-3 or TRBV12-4 to TRBJ1-5; D ambiguous. Trimming removed 2 bases at V and 6 bases at J, with 8 bases between. The CDR3 sequence is 13 residues long. The CDR3 DNA sequence: TGTGCCAGCAGTTTATCAGCTCCTCAGCCCCAGCATTTT. Protein: CASSLSAPQPQHF.

This clonotype was recorded a few times. This chain connects TRBV6-1 to TRBJ2-1, with TRBD2 matching 9 bases. Germline lookup yields CDR1 MNHNS and CDR2 SASEGT. Losses at the gene ends were 4 bases for V and 1 base for J; bases not matched to a gene: 8. This CDR3 has 17 residues. The CDR3 bases are TGTGCCAGCAGTGCTGCGGGAGGGCCGGTGTCCTACAATGAGCAGTTCTTC. Protein sequence: CASSAAGGPVSYNEQFF.

This clonotype was detected only a few times. V and J are TRBV4-2 and TRBJ2-7; TRBD2 might be the D (6 bases). With 1 base removed from V and 2 bases from J, the gap between germline ends came to 15 bases. Germline V CDR1 and CDR2: LGHNA, YNFKEQ. This CDR3 contains 16 residues. CDR3: CASSQAGSGSPYEQYF. The CDR3 coding sequence is TGTGCCAGCAGCCAAGCCGGCAGCGGGTCCCCCTACGAGCAGTACTTC.

This chain joins TRBV6-1 and TRBJ2-5, with D uncertain. Between the trimmed V and J ends, which lost 8 bases and 0 bases, there was a span of 16 bases. Per germline, CDR1 MNHNS and CDR2 SASEGT. The CDR3 has 15 residues. Written as DNA, the CDR3 is TGTGCCAGCTCCAGGTGGCGCCCCGACCAAGAGACCCAGTACTTC. This gives the protein CASSRWRPDQETQYF.

This clonotype was seen a few times. The chain has TRBV12-3 or TRBV12-4 and TRBJ2-7, with 7 bases lining up with TRBD1. The CDR3 has 14 residues. Trimming took 3 bases from V and 5 from J; bases not matched to a gene: 7. CDR3 coding DNA: TGTGCCAGCAGTTTGGAACAGGGGATCCACGAGCAGTACTTC. Its translation: CASSLEQGIHEQYF.

CDR3 amino acids: CASSLAASGLSTDTQYF. The DNA of the CDR3 is TGCGCCAGCAGCTTGGCGGCTAGCGGACTTAGCACAGATACGCAGTATTTT. J is TRBJ2-3 and V is TRBV5-1, with 7 bases that match TRBD2. The ends lost 0 bases at V and 0 bases at J; junction bases unmatched: 7. CDR3 length: 17 residues. Germline values: CDR1 SGHRS, CDR2 YFSETQ. The whole variable domain, remainder taken from reference TRBV5-1 and TRBJ2-3, is KAGVTQTPRYLIKTRGQQVTLSCSPISGHRSVSWYQQTPGQGLQFLFEYFSETQRNKGNFPGRFSGRQFSNSRSEMNVSTLELGDSALYLCASSLAASGLSTDTQYFGPGTRLTVL.

This clonotype was detected a few times. The chain employs TRBV28 and TRBJ1-2; D is unresolved. The V end was cut by 6 bases, the J end by 7 bases, with 27 bases between. Germline V gene lookup returns CDR1 MDHEN and CDR2 SYDVKM. The CDR3 spans 17 residues. CDR3 coding DNA: TGTGCCAGCAGCGAATCCTACGGATCCGGTGGTCTCCTTGGCTACACCTTC. Protein: CASSESYGSGGLLGYTF.

The rearrangement links TRBV19 to TRBJ1-5, with a weak D call TRBD1 (6 bases). The CDR3 contains 14 residues. Germline V CDR1 and CDR2: LNHDA, SQIVND (reference sequence). V was shortened by 6 bases and J by 7 bases, with 16 bases between the two germline ends. The CDR3 nucleotides are TGTGCCAGTAGCCGGGACACGTTCCGGCAGCCCCAGCATTTT. Translating it yields CASSRDTFRQPQHF.

In this sample, this clonotype turned up a few times. The CDR3 loop is CSAEGLPISTDTQYF. CDR3 nucleotide sequence: TGCAGTGCCGAAGGACTACCCATAAGCACAGATACGCAGTATTTT. The gene calls are TRBV20-1 and TRBJ2-3; D might be TRBD2 (6 bases). Trimming removed 6 bases at V and 0 bases at J, with 16 bases between. Per the germline V gene, CDR1 is DFQATT and CDR2 is SNEGSKA (reference sequence). CDR3 size: 15 residues.